The TCR beta chain described here comes from a study of Ad26.COV2.S vaccination and SARS-CoV-2 variants. Study information: Ad26.COV2.S shots went into the muscle once or twice, 56 days apart.

As to treatment: around 19 received Ad26.COV2.S at low or high dose, single or two shots; several received placebo; per-sample allocation not given. Vaccine and placebo recipients were sampled on day 63 after the first injection. Profiling relied on immunoSEQ multiplex PCR, and the TCRdb table lists in-frame clones only, not all of them. The profile shows about 350,000 clones, roughly 90% of them singletons. Looked up from germline, CDR1 is SGHKS and CDR2 is YYEKEE (reference sequence). V lost 0 bases and J lost 4, with 7 bases in between. The length of the CDR3 is 14 residues. The chain uses TRBV5-5 and TRBJ1-4, with D unclear. The sequence came from a person aged 18-60 years who received the Ad26.COV2.S COVID-19 vaccine or a placebo. The starting material was peripheral blood, obtained in a trial of Ad26.COV2.S vaccine versus placebo. CDR3 DNA sequence: TGTGCCAGCAGCTTGGGGCAGCGTAATGAAAAACTGTTTTTT. It encodes CASSLGQRNEKLFF.